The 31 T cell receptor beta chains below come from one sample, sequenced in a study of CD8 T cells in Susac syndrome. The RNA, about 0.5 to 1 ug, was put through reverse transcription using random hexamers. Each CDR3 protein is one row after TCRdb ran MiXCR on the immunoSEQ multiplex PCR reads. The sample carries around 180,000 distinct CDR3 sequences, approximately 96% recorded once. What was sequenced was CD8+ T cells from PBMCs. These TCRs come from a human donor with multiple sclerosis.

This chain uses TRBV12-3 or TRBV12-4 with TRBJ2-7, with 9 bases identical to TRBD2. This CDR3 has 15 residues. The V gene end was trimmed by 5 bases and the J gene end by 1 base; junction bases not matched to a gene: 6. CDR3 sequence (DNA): TGTGCCAGCAGTCCGTCAGCGGGAGGTTCCTACGAGCAGTACTTC. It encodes CASSPSAGGSYEQYF.

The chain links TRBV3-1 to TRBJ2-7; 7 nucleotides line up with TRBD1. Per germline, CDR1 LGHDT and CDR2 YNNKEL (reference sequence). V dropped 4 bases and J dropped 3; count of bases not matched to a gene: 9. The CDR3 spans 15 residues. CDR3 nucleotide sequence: TGTGCCAGCAGCCCGCCCTGGACAGGCCTCTACGAGCAGTACTTC. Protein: CASSPPWTGLYEQYF.

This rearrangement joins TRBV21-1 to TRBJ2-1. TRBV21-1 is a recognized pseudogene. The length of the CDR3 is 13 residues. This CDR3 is CASPIVDYNEQFF. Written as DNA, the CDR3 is TGTGCCAGCCCGATTGTCGATTACAATGAGCAGTTCTTC.

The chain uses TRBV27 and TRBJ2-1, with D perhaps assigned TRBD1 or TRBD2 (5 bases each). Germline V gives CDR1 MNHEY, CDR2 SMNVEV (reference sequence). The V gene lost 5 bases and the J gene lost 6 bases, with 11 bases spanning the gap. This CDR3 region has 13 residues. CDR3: CASSDWGTNEQFF. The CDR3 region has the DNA TGTGCCAGCAGTGATTGGGGGACCAATGAGCAGTTCTTC.

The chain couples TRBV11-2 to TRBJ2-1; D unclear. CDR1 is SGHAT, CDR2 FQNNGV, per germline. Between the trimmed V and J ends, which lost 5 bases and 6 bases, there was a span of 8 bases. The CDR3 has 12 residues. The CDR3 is CASSPDRNEQFF. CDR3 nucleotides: TGTGCCAGCAGCCCCGACCGCAATGAGCAGTTCTTC. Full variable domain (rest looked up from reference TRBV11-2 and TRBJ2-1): EAGVAQSPRYKIIEKRQSVAFWCNPISGHATLYWYQQILGQGPKLLIQFQNNGVVDDSQLPKDRFSAERLKGVDSTLKIQPAKLEDSAVYLCASSPDRNEQFFGPGTRLTVL.

CDR3 protein: CSVEPTGPVSGYTF. CDR3 DNA: TGCAGCGTTGAGCCGACAGGTCCCGTCTCTGGCTACACCTTC. The chain combines TRBV29-1 with TRBJ1-2; D might be TRBD1 (6 bases). CDR1 is SQVTM, CDR2 ANQGSEA, per germline. V lost 3 bases and J lost 7, with 18 bases in between. This CDR3 contains 14 residues.

The DNA of the CDR3 is TGTGCCAGCAGCAGGAGGGCCAGGGATGAGCAGTTCTTC. It specifies CASSRRARDEQFF. The genes are TRBV11-2 and TRBJ2-1; D might be TRBD2 (6 bases). Germline CDR1 SGHAT, CDR2 FQNNGV. There are 13 residues in the CDR3. V shed 5 bases and J shed 8 bases, with 13 bases lying between them. Combining the CDR3 with reference TRBV11-2 and TRBJ2-1 gives the whole variable domain EAGVAQSPRYKIIEKRQSVAFWCNPISGHATLYWYQQILGQGPKLLIQFQNNGVVDDSQLPKDRFSAERLKGVDSTLKIQPAKLEDSAVYLCASSRRARDEQFFGPGTRLTVL.

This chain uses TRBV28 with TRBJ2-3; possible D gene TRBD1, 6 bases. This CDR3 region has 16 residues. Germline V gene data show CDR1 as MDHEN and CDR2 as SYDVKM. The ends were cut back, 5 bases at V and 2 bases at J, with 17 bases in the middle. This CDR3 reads CASSPYDRPHTDTQYF. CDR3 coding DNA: TGTGCCAGCAGTCCCTACGACAGGCCCCACACAGATACGCAGTATTTT.

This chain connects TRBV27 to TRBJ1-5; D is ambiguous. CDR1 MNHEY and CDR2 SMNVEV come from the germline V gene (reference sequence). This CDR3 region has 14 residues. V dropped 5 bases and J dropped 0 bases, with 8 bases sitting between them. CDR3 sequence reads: CASSHRLSNQPQHF. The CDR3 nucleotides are TGTGCCAGCAGTCATAGGCTTAGCAATCAGCCCCAGCATTTT.

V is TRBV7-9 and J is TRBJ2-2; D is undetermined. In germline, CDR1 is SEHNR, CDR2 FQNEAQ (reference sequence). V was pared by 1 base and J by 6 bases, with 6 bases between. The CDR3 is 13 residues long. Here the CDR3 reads CASSLGPSGELFF. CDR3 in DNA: TGTGCCAGCAGCTTAGGGCCCTCCGGGGAGCTGTTTTTT.

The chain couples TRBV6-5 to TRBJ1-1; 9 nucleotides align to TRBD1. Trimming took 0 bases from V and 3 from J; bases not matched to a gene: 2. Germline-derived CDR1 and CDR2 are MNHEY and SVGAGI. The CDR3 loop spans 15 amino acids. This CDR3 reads CASSYSQGADTEAFF. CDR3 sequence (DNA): TGTGCCAGCAGTTACTCACAGGGGGCGGACACTGAAGCTTTCTTT.

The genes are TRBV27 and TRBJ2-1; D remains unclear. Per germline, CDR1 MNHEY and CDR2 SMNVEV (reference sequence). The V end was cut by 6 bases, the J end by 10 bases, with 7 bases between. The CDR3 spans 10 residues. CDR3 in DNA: TGTGCCAGCAGCCTCCTCGAGCAGTTCTTC. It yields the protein CASSLLEQFF.

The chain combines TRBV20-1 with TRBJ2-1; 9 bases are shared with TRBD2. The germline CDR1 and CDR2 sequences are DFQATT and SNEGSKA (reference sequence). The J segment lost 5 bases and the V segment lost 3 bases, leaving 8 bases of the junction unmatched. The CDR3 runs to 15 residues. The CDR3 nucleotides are TGCAGTGCTAGGGTGCTAGCGGGAAATAACAATGAGCAGTTCTTC. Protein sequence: CSARVLAGNNNEQFF.

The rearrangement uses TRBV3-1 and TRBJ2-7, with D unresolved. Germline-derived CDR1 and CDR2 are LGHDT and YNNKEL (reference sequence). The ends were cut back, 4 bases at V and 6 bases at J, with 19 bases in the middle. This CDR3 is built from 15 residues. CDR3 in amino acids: CASSPLVGSELEQYF. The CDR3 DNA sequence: TGTGCCAGCAGCCCCTTGGTTGGGTCCGAGCTCGAGCAGTACTTC.

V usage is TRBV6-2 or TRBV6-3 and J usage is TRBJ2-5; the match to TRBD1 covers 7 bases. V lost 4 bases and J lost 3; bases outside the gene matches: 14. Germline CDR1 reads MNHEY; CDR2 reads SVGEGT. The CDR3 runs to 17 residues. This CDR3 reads CASSWNRMIDREETQYF. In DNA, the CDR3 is TGTGCCAGCAGTTGGAACCGAATGATTGACAGGGAAGAGACCCAGTACTTC.

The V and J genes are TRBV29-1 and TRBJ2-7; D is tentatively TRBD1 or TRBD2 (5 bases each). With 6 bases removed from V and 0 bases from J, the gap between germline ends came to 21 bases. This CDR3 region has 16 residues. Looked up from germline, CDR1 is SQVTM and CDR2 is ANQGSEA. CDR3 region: CSVRSPGRLPSYEQYF. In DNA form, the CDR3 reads TGCAGCGTGAGGTCGCCGGGACGCCTCCCCTCCTACGAGCAGTACTTC.

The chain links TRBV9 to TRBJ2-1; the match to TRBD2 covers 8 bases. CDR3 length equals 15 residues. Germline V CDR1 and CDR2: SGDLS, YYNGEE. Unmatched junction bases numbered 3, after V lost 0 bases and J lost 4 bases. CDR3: CASSVDLAGYNEQFF. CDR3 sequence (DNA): TGTGCCAGCAGCGTAGATTTAGCGGGGTACAATGAGCAGTTCTTC.

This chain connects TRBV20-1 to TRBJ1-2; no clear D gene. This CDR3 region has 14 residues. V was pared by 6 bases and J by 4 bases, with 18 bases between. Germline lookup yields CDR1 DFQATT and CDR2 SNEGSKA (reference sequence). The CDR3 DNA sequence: TGCAGTGCACCCGTCGGGGTCTTTGGCTATGGCTACACCTTC. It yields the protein CSAPVGVFGYGYTF.

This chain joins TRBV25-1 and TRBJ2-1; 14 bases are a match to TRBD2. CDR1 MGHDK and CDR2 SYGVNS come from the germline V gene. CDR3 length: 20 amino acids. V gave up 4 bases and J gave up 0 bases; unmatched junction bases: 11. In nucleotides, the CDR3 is TGTGCCAGCAGTGGACCAAGGGGACTAGCGGGAGTCTTCTCCTACAATGAGCAGTTCTTC. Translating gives CASSGPRGLAGVFSYNEQFF.

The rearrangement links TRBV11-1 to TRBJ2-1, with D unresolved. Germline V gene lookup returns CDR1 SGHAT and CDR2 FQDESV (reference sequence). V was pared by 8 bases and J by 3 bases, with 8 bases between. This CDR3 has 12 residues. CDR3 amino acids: CASRHGYNEQFF. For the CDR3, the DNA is TGTGCCAGCCGGCATGGCTACAATGAGCAGTTCTTC.

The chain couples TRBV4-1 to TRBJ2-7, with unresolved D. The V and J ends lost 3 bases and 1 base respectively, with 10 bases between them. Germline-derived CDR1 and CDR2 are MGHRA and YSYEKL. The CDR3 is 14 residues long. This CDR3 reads CASSQDGISYEQYF. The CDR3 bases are TGCGCCAGCAGCCAGGACGGAATTTCCTACGAGCAGTACTTC.

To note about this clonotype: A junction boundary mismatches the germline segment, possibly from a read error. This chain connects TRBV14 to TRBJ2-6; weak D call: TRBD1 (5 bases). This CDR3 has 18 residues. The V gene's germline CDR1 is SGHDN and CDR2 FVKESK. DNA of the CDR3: TGTGCCAGCAGCCAAGAAATCGGTGGGATCTCTGGGGCCAACGTCCTGATTTTC. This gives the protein CASSQEIGGISGANVLIF.

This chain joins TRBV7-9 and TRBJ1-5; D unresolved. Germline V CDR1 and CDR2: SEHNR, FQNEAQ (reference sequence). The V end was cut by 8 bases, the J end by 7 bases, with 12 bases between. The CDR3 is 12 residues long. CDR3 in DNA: TGTGCCAGCGCAGACCGGTACCAGCCCCAGCATTTT. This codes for CASADRYQPQHF.

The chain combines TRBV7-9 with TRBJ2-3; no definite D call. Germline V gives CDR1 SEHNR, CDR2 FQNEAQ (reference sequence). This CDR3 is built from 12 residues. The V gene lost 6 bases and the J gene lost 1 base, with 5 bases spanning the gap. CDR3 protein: CASRRGTDTQYF. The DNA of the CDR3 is TGTGCCAGCAGACGGGGCACAGATACGCAGTATTTT.

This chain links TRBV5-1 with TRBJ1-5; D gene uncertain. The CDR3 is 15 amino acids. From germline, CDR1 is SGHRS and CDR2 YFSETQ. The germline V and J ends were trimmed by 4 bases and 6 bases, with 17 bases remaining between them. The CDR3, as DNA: TGCGCCAGCAGCCCGAAGTGGGGAGAAGGTCAGCCCCAGCATTTT. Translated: CASSPKWGEGQPQHF. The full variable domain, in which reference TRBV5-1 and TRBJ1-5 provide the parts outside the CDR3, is KAGVTQTPRYLIKTRGQQVTLSCSPISGHRSVSWYQQTPGQGLQFLFEYFSETQRNKGNFPGRFSGRQFSNSRSEMNVSTLELGDSALYLCASSPKWGEGQPQHFGDGTRLSIL.

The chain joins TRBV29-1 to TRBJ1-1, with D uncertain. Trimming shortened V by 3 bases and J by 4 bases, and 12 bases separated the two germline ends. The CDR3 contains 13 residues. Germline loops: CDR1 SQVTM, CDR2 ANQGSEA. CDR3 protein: CSVEGSPITEAFF. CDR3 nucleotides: TGCAGCGTTGAGGGGTCCCCCATCACTGAAGCTTTCTTT. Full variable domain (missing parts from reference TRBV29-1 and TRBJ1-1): SAVISQKPSRDICQRGTSLTIQCQVDSQVTMMFWYRQQPGQSLTLIATANQGSEATYESGFVIDKFPISRPNLTFSTLTVSNMSPEDSSIYLCSVEGSPITEAFFGQGTRLTVV.

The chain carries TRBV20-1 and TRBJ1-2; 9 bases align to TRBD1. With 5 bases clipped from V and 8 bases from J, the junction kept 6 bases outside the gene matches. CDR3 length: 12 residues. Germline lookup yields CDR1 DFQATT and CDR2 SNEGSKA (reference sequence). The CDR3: CSARRTGDGYTF. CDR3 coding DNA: TGCAGTGCTCGCAGGACAGGGGACGGCTACACCTTC.

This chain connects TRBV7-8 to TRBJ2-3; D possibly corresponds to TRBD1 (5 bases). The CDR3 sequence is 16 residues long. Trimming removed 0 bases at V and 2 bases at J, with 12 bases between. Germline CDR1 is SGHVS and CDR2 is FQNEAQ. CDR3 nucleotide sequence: TGTGCCAGCAGCTTAGCGCCTTTAGGGGTCACAGATACGCAGTATTTT. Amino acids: CASSLAPLGVTDTQYF.

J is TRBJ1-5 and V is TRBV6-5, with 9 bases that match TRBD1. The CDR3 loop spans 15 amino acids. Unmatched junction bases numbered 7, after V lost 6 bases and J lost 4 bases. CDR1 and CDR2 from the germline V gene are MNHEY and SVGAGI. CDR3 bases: TGTGCCAGCAGCCCCTCGGGACAGGGAAATCAGCCCCAGCATTTT. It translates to CASSPSGQGNQPQHF.

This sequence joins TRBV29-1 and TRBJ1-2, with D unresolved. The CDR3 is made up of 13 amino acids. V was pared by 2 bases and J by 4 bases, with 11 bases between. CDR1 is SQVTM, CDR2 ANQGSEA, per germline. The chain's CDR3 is CSVETGSVYGYTF. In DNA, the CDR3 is TGCAGCGTTGAAACCGGATCGGTCTATGGCTACACCTTC.

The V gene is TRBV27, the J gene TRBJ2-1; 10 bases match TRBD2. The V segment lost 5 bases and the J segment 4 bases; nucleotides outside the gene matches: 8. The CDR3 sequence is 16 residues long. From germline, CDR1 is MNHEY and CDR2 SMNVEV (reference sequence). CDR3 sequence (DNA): TGTGCCAGCAGTAGTTTAGCGGGAGGCGGATACAATGAGCAGTTCTTC. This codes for CASSSLAGGGYNEQFF.